A selection of T cell receptor beta chains follows, all from one sample in a study of high-grade serous ovarian cancer treatment subgroups. The protocol was immunoSEQ multiplex PCR, while the TCRdb copy is restricted to in-frame clones and leaves out a portion. Among about 15,000 clones listed, 85% to 90% were seen once. Material: tumor tissue. The source of these receptors is a human donor with high-grade serous ovarian cancer. The conserved cysteine and the conserved F or W are not part of the CDR3 here. The order of the fields is V gene, D gene, CDR3 protein. D genes are given only for firm matches.

V: TRBV10-3
D: .
CDR3: AISESKENAYNEQF

V: TRBV27
D: .
CDR3: ASSPAPSYEQY

V: TRBV27
D: TRBD1
CDR3: ASSLGTGLSQPQH

V: TRBV11-3
D: .
CDR3: ASSPGTATGELF

V: TRBV5-1
D: .
CDR3: ASSYEGRRTTDTQY

V: TRBV5-6
D: TRBD1
CDR3: ASSPRDRRSSYEQY

V: TRBV27
D: TRBD2
CDR3: ASSPPGLAEYEQY

V: TRBV29-1
D: .
CDR3: STGTQGSTDTQY

V: TRBV30
D: .
CDR3: AWSRQPYNEQF

V: TRBV6-5
D: .
CDR3: ASSYGREAYEQY

V: TRBV4-3
D: .
CDR3: ASSQGRGGGTEAF

V: TRBV30
D: TRBD2
CDR3: ATSGGRSETQY

V: TRBV19
D: TRBD1
CDR3: ASRDRGPLH

V: TRBV30
D: .
CDR3: AWRGFGSQETQY

V: TRBV11-2
D: .
CDR3: ASSLGQPYEQY

V: TRBV27
D: TRBD2
CDR3: ASSLSGGSGVGEQY

V: TRBV30
D: .
CDR3: AWSVISGEKLF

V: TRBV5-5
D: .
CDR3: ASSLGPAVPYEQY

V: TRBV2
D: .
CDR3: ASSELAGETQY

V: TRBV5-1
D: .
CDR3: ASSLGEVHGYT

V: TRBV4-1
D: .
CDR3: ASSRRPDTLYGYT

V: TRBV7-3
D: TRBD2
CDR3: ASSLVGSGASTDTQY

V: TRBV6-1
D: TRBD2
CDR3: ASSEASGESYEQY

V: TRBV28
D: .
CDR3: ASSNIGIPNEKLF

V: TRBV2
D: TRBD1
CDR3: ASKFQGGIGNTIY

V: TRBV10-1
D: TRBD2
CDR3: ASSPVLAGELETQY

V: TRBV7-2
D: .
CDR3: ASSTGSGGVEQY

V: TRBV7-9
D: .
CDR3: ATEWRGSSYGYT

V: TRBV4-3
D: .
CDR3: ASSQDLRDSYNEQF

V: TRBV5-6
D: .
CDR3: ASSVQMVGEKLF

V: TRBV7-2
D: .
CDR3: ASSFGLVRQF

V: TRBV5-1
D: .
CDR3: ASSSSGYYEQY

V: TRBV4-1
D: .
CDR3: ASSPRVIAGMLSGANVLT

V: TRBV12-5
D: .
CDR3: ASVLDRPSYNEQF

V: TRBV19
D: .
CDR3: ASSIRTETGELF

V: TRBV9
D: TRBD2
CDR3: ASSVSGGPTDTQY

V: TRBV6-4
D: .
CDR3: ASSGPGAKETQY

V: TRBV18
D: TRBD1
CDR3: ASSSQGTARTGELF

V: TRBV9
D: .
CDR3: ASSVEGGDETQY

V: TRBV7-2
D: TRBD1
CDR3: ASSYRGRDFEQY

V: TRBV27
D: .
CDR3: ATGDINQPQH

V: TRBV30
D: .
CDR3: AWSVGGSAGELF

V: TRBV19
D: .
CDR3: ASSIVRAGQPQH

V: TRBV6-6
D: .
CDR3: ASSYSLEDWGNEQF

V: TRBV10-3
D: .
CDR3: AISDRWTEAF

V: TRBV19
D: .
CDR3: ASSIGAEPNSPLH

V: TRBV7-2
D: TRBD1
CDR3: ASSLLQGAGGYT

V: TRBV9
D: .
CDR3: ASSVREGREQETQY

V: TRBV29-1
D: .
CDR3: SVADPGRYHYGYT

V: TRBV11-2
D: .
CDR3: ASSLGVLNGYT